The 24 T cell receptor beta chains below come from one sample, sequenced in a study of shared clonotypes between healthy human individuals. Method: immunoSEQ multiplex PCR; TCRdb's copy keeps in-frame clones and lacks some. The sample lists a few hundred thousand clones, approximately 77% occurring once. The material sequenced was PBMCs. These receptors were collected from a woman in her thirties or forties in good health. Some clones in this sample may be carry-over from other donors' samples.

As DNA, the CDR3 is TGTGCCAGCAGTTTTTTGGACTCCTACGAGCAGTACTTC. Its translation is CASSFLDSYEQYF. This sequence joins TRBV28 and TRBJ2-5; D is uncertain. The last part of the DNA fits TRBJ2-7 better; the J call may be wrong. The CDR3 runs to 13 residues. CDR1 and CDR2 from the germline V gene are MDHEN and SYDVKM.

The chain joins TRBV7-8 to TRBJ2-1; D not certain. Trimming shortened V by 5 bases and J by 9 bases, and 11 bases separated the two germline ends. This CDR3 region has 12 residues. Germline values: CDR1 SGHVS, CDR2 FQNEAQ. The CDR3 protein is CASSPKGPEQFF. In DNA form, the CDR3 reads TGTGCCAGCAGCCCTAAGGGCCCTGAGCAGTTCTTC.

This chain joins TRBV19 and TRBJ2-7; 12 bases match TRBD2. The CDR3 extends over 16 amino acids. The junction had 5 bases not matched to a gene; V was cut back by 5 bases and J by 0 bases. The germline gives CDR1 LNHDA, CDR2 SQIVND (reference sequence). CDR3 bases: TGTGCCAGTAGTTCGACGACTAGCGGGAGCTCCTACGAGCAGTACTTC. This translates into CASSSTTSGSSYEQYF.

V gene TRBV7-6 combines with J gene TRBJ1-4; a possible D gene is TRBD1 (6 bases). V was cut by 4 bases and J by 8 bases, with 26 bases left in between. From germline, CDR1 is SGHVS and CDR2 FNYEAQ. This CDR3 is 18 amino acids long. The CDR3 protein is CASSSEGRGSGVREKLFF. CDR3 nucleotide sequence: TGTGCCAGCAGCTCCGAAGGGAGGGGTTCAGGGGTGCGGGAAAAACTGTTTTTT.

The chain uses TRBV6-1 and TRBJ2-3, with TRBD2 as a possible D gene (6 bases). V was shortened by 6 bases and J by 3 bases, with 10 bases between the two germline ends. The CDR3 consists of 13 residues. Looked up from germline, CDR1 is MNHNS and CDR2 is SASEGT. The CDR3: CASRRGITDTQYF. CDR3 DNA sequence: TGTGCCAGCAGACGGGGGATTACAGATACGCAGTATTTT.

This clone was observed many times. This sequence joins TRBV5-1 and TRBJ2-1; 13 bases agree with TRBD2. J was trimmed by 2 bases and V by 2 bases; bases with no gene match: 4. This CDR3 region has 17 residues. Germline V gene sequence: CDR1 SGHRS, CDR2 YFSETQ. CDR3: CASSLTSGRAPYNEQFF. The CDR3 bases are TGCGCCAGCAGCTTAACTAGCGGGAGGGCCCCCTACAATGAGCAGTTCTTC.

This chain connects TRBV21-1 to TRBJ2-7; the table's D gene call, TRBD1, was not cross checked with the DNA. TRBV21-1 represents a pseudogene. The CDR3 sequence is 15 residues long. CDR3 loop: CASSKAKAQGHEQYF. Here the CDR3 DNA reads TGTGCCAGCAGCAAAGCCAAAGCTCAGGGCCACGAGCAGTACTTC.

In DNA form, the CDR3 reads TGTGCCAGCAGCTTATTACCGGGGGCGACAGAGACCCAGTACTTC. It codes for CASSLLPGATETQYF. J is TRBJ2-5 and V is TRBV7-3; the D call may be TRBD1 or TRBD2 (6 bases each). V was clipped by 2 bases and J by 4 bases, with 14 bases between them. The CDR3 consists of 15 residues. Germline-derived CDR1 and CDR2 are SGHTA and FQGTGA.

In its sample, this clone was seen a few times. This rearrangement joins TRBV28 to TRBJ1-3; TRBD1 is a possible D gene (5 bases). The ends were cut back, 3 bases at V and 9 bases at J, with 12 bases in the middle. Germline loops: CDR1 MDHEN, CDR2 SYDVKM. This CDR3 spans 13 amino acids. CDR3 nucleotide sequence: TGTGCCAGCAGTTTGACAGCCGGGGGCACCATATATTTT. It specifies CASSLTAGGTIYF.

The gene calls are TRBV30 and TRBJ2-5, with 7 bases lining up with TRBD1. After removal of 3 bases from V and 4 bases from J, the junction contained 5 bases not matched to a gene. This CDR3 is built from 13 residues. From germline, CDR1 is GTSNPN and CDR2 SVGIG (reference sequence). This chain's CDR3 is CAWRGQNIETQYF. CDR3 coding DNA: TGTGCCTGGAGGGGACAGAACATAGAGACCCAGTACTTC.

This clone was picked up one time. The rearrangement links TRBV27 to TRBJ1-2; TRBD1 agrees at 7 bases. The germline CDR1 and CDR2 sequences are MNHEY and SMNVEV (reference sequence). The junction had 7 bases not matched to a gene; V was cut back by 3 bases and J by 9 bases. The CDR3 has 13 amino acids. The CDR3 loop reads CASSFDRVGSYTF. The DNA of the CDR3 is TGTGCCAGCAGTTTCGACAGGGTGGGTAGCTACACCTTC.

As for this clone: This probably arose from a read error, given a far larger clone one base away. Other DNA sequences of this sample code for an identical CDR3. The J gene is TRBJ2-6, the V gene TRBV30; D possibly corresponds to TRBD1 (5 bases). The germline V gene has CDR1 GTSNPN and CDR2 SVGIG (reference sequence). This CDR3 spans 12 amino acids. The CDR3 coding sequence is TGTGCCTGGAATCCTGGGGCCAACGTCCTGACCTTC. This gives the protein CAWNPGANVLTF.

CDR3 bases: TGCGCCAGCAGCCTTGGTTCCTCCGGGACAGCGGCGGGAGGTAACGAGCAGTACTTC. Its translation is CASSLGSSGTAAGGNEQYF. This chain uses TRBV5-1 with TRBJ2-7; D perhaps matches TRBD2 (8 bases). There are 19 residues in the CDR3. Germline-derived CDR1 and CDR2 are SGHRS and YFSETQ. Trimming pared 4 bases from V and 5 bases from J, leaving 31 bases between.

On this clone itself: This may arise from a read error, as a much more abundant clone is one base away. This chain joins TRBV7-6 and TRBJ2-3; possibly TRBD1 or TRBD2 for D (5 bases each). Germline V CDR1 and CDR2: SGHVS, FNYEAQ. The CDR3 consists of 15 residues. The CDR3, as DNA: TGTGCCAGCAGCCGGGACGATAGGAGCATAGATACGCAGTATTTT. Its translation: CASSRDDRSIDTQYF.

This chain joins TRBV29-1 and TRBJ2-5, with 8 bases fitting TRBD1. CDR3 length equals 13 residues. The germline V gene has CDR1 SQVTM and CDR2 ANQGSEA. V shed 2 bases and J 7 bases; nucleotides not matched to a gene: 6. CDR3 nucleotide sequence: TGCAGCGTTGAACAGACAGGGGTGGGGACCCAGTACTTC. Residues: CSVEQTGVGTQYF.

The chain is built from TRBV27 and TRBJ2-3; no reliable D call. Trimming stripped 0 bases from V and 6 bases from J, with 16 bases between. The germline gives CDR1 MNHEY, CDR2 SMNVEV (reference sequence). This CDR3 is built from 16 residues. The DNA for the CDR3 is TGTGCCAGCAGTTTATCGTTTGCCCCTGCATGGGATACGCAGTATTTT. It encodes CASSLSFAPAWDTQYF.

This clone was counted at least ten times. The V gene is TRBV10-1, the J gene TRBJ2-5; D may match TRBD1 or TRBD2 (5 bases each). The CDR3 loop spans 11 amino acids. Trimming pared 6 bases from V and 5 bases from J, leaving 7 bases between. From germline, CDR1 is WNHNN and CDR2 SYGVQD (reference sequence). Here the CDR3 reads CASSEGETQYF. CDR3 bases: TGCGCCAGCAGCGAGGGGGAGACCCAGTACTTC.

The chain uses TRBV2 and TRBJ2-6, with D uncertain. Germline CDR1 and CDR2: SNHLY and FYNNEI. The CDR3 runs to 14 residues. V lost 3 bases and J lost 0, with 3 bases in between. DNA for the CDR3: TGTGCCAGCAGTGACCGCTCTGGGGCCAACGTCCTGACTTTC. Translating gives CASSDRSGANVLTF.

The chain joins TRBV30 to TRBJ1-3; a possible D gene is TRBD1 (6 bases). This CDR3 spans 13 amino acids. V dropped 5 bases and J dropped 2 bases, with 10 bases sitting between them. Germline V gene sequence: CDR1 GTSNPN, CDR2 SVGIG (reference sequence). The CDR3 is CAWVQGAGNTIYF. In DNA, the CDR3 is TGTGCCTGGGTACAGGGAGCTGGAAACACCATATATTTT.

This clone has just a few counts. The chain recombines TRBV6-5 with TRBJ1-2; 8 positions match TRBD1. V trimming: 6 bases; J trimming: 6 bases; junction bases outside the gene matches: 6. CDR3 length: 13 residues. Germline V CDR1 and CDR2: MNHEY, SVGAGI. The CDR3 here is CASRGTGENGYTF. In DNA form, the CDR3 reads TGTGCCAGCAGAGGGACAGGAGAGAATGGCTACACCTTC.

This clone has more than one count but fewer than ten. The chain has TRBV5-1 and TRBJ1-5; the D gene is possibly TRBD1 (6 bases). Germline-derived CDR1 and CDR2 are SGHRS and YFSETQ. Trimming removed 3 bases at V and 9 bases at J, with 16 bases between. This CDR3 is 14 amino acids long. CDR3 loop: CASSSYREGAPQHF. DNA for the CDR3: TGCGCCAGCAGCTCATACAGGGAGGGTGCGCCCCAGCATTTT.

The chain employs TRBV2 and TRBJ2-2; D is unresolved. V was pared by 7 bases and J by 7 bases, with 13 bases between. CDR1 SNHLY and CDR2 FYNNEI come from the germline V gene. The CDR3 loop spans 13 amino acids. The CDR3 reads CASNQETGGELFF. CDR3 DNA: TGTGCCAGCAACCAAGAGACTGGCGGGGAGCTGTTTTTT. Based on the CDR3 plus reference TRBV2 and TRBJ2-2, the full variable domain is EPEVTQTPSHQVTQMGQEVILRCVPISNHLYFYWYRQILGQKVEFLVSFYNNEISEKSEIFDDQFSVERPDGSNFTLKIRSTKLEDSAMYFCASNQETGGELFFGEGSRLTVL.

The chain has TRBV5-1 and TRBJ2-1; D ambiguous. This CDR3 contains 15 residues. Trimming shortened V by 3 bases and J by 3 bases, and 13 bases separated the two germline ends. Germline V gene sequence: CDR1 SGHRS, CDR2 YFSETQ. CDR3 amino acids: CASSSDPQRYNEQFF. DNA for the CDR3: TGCGCCAGCAGCTCTGATCCCCAACGCTACAATGAGCAGTTCTTC.

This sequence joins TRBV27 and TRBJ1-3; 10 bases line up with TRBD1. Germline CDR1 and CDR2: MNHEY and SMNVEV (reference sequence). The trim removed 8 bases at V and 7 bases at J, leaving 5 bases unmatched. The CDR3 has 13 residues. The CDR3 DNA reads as TGTGCCAGCGGGACAGGGGCCAGGAACACCATATATTTT. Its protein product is CASGTGARNTIYF.